What follows are 12 T cell receptor beta chains derived from one specimen sequenced in a study of blood T cell repertoires in COVID-19. Clones were read by immunoSEQ multiplex PCR, and TCRdb kept only the in-frame ones, dropping some. The data hold about 440,000 clones, with nearly 90% observed a single time. Sequencing was carried out using PBMCs or T cells enriched from blood (not recorded which). These receptors all come from a woman aged 18-29 years with acute COVID-19.

The V call is TRBV4-2, the J call TRBJ1-4; 7 bases fit TRBD1. After removal of 4 bases from V and 4 bases from J, the junction contained 3 bases not matched to a gene. Germline CDR1 is LGHNA and CDR2 is YNFKEQ. The CDR3 consists of 14 residues. CDR3 DNA sequence: TGTGCCAGCAGCCCCCGACAGGGTAATGAAAAACTGTTTTTT. Translating it yields CASSPRQGNEKLFF.

A single count supports this clone. The V gene is TRBV11-3, the J gene TRBJ2-7; 8 nucleotides match TRBD1. Germline-derived CDR1 and CDR2 are SGHNT and YENEEA. After removal of 2 bases from V and 2 bases from J, the junction contained 2 bases not matched to a gene. This CDR3 is built from 14 residues. CDR3: CASSLTGQAYEQYF. CDR3 coding DNA: TGTGCCAGCAGCTTAACGGGACAGGCCTACGAGCAGTACTTC.

The chain carries TRBV24-1 and TRBJ1-5, with D hard to call. Germline CDR1 reads KGHDR; CDR2 reads SFDVKD. This CDR3 is 13 amino acids long. The V end was cut by 10 bases, the J end by 0 bases, with 9 bases between. The CDR3 region is CATADDSNQPQHF. CDR3 in DNA: TGTGCCACAGCCGATGATAGCAATCAGCCCCAGCATTTT.

This clone came up a few times. The chain couples TRBV2 to TRBJ1-5; TRBD1 might be the D (5 bases). V lost 2 bases to trimming and J lost 1 base, with 12 bases between them. This CDR3 is built from 16 residues. The germline V gene has CDR1 SNHLY and CDR2 FYNNEI. The CDR3 sequence is CASSEWVGVSNQPQHF. CDR3 in DNA: TGTGCCAGCAGTGAATGGGTAGGGGTGAGCAATCAGCCCCAGCATTTT.

This clone was detected only once. The chain is built from TRBV4-1 and TRBJ2-1, with 8 bases aligning to TRBD1. The length of the CDR3 is 16 residues. V lost 4 bases and J lost 4; bases outside the gene matches: 9. Germline V gene data show CDR1 as MGHRA and CDR2 as YSYEKL. The CDR3 reads CASSRTTGQVYNEQFF. The CDR3 nucleotides read TGCGCCAGCAGCCGGACCACGGGACAGGTTTACAATGAGCAGTTCTTC.

The chain joins TRBV7-8 to TRBJ2-5, with 8 positions matching TRBD1. The germline V gene encodes CDR1 SGHVS and CDR2 FQNEAQ. The CDR3 spans 13 residues. V shed 6 bases, J shed 4 bases, and the junction held 4 bases outside the gene matches. CDR3 in DNA: TGTGCCAGCAGTTTGGACAGGGTAGAGACCCAGTACTTC. As protein: CASSLDRVETQYF. Full variable domain (remainder filled in from reference TRBV7-8 and TRBJ2-5): GAGVSQSPRYKVAKRGQDVALRCDPISGHVSLFWYQQALGQGPEFLTYFQNEAQLDKSGLPSDRFFAERPEGSVSTLKIQRTQQEDSAVYLCASSLDRVETQYFGPGTRLLVL.

The J gene is TRBJ1-1, the V gene TRBV6-1, with unresolved D. In germline, CDR1 is MNHNS, CDR2 SASEGT. CDR3 size: 14 residues. Trimming cost V 0 bases and J 0 bases, with 5 bases left between them. CDR3 nucleotide sequence: TGTGCCAGCAGTGAAGCGTACTTGAACACTGAAGCTTTCTTT. Translated, it gives CASSEAYLNTEAFF.

On this clone itself: Other DNA sequences in this sample translate to the same CDR3. The J gene is TRBJ2-7, the V gene TRBV7-9; D gene unclear. CDR1 and CDR2 (germline): SEHNR, FQNEAQ (reference sequence). Trimming left V 2 bases short and J 4 bases short, with 3 bases between. The CDR3 has 11 residues. Written as DNA, the CDR3 is TGTGCCAGCAGCTTATCTTACGAGCAGTACTTC. This codes for CASSLSYEQYF. The variable domain in full, completed from reference TRBV7-9 and TRBJ2-7, reads DTGVSQNPRHKITKRGQNVTFRCDPISEHNRLYWYRQTLGQGPEFLTYFQNEAQLEKSRLLSDRFSAERPKGSFSTLEIQRTEQGDSAMYLCASSLSYEQYFGPGTRLTVT.

The chain employs TRBV18 and TRBJ2-7, with D unclear. Germline V gene lookup returns CDR1 KGHSH and CDR2 LQKENI. The CDR3 has 13 residues. The V end was cut by 3 bases, the J end by 0 bases, with 6 bases between. The CDR3 sequence: CASSPRSSYEQYF. For the CDR3, the DNA is TGTGCCAGCTCACCGCGGAGCTCCTACGAGCAGTACTTC.

The V call is TRBV30, the J call TRBJ2-7; 7 nucleotides line up with TRBD1. Trimming cost V 0 bases and J 3 bases; bases outside gene matches: 5. The V gene's germline CDR1 is GTSNPN and CDR2 SVGIG (reference sequence). This CDR3 contains 14 residues. The CDR3 is CAWSVGDSRYEQYF. Here the CDR3 DNA reads TGTGCCTGGAGTGTAGGGGACAGTCGCTACGAGCAGTACTTC.

This clone was detected once. The rearrangement uses TRBV15 and TRBJ2-5; a weak D match, TRBD1 (6 bases). V lost 2 bases to trimming and J lost 1 base, with 11 bases between them. This CDR3 contains 15 residues. CDR1 and CDR2 (germline): LNHNV, YYDKDF (reference sequence). CDR3 coding DNA: TGTGCCACCAGCAGAACAGGGACCTCCCAAGAGACCCAGTACTTC. Translated, it gives CATSRTGTSQETQYF.

The chain employs TRBV7-6 and TRBJ2-3; 10 nucleotides align to TRBD2. Germline V lookup: CDR1 SGHVS, CDR2 FNYEAQ. Trimming cost V 1 base and J 2 bases; bases outside gene matches: 18. The CDR3 extends over 21 amino acids. In nucleotides, the CDR3 is TGTGCCAGCAGCTTAGAAGAGTTGGGGACTAGCGTTCCCCTTATCACAGATACGCAGTATTTT. It encodes CASSLEELGTSVPLITDTQYF.